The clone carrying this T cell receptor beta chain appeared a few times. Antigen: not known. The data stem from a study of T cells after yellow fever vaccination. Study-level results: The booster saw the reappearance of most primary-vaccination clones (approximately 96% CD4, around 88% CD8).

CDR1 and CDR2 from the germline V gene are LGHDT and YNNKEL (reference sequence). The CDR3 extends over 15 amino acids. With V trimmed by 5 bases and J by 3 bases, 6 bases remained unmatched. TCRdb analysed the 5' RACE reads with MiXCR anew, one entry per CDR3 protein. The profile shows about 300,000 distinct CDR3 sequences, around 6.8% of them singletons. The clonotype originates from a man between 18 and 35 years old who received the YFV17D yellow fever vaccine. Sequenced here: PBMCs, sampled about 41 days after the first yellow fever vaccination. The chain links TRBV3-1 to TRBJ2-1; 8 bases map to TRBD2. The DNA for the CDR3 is TGTGCCAGCAGCGCTAAAAGCGGGGGCTACAATGAGCAGTTCTTC. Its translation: CASSAKSGGYNEQFF.